These T cell receptor beta chains were read from a single sample in a study of T cell responses to AZD1222 COVID-19 vaccine. TCRdb's table, derived via immunoSEQ multiplex PCR, lists solely in-frame clones and lacks some. The data contain tens of thousands of clones, around 80% of them seen just once; the ten biggest clones take up roughly 25%. Source: peripheral blood, taken 28 days after the second AZD1222 dose. All receptors derive from an adult who received the AZD1222 COVID-19 vaccine. Both conserved end residues are part of each CDR3. The D gene is left open where the match is weak. For some rows the clone size is stated as once, few or many, or as a class when expanded; others skip it.

.	TRBV2	.	TRBJ1-4	TGTGCCAGCAGTCGGGACTCCTCAACTAATGAAAAACTGTTTTTT	CASSRDSSTNEKLFF
.	TRBV6-2/TRBV6-3	.	TRBJ2-2	TGTGCCAGCAGTCTACAGGGCACAAACACCGGGGAGCTGTTTTTT	CASSLQGTNTGELFF
TRBD2	TRBV28	.	TRBJ2-5	TGTGCCAGCAGTTTAATCCGGGAGGGCAATGAAGAGACCCAGTACTTC	CASSLIREGNEETQYF
TRBD1	TRBV5-1	.	TRBJ1-2	TGCGCCAGCAGCCGGGACAGGGGGGGCCTTGACTATGGCTACACCTTC	CASSRDRGGLDYGYTF
.	TRBV9	.	TRBJ2-3	TGTGCCAGCAGCGTAGTGGGTGATACGCAGTATTTT	CASSVVGDTQYF
.	TRBV30	.	TRBJ1-6	TGTGCCTGGAGTACACTTCAGGGTACCGATTCACCCCTCCACTTT	CAWSTLQGTDSPLHF
.	TRBV6-6	.	TRBJ1-6	TGTGCCAGCAGGAACACGGGGGCCGATAATTCACCCCTCCACTTT	CASRNTGADNSPLHF
TRBD2	TRBV19	.	TRBJ2-1	TGTGCCAGTAGAAAAACCCTAGCGGGACTCTACAATGAGCAGTTCTTC	CASRKTLAGLYNEQFF
.	TRBV7-2	few	TRBJ1-5	TGTGCCAGCAGCTTGAATGGGGTTCAGCCCCAGCATTTT	CASSLNGVQPQHF
TRBD2	TRBV5-1	.	TRBJ2-1	TGCGCCAGCAGCTCAATAGGCGGGAGTACCTACAATGAGCAGTTCTTC	CASSSIGGSTYNEQFF
.	TRBV6-5	.	TRBJ2-2	TGTGCCAGCGTTGAGCTGAACACCGGGGAGCTGTTTTTT	CASVELNTGELFF
TRBD2	TRBV5-1	.	TRBJ2-7	TGCGCCAGCAGCGCTAGCGGCGCCTACGAGCAGTACTTC	CASSASGAYEQYF
.	TRBV19	.	TRBJ2-1	TGTGCCAGTAGGATGATGTGGGGAAGCAATGAGCAGTTCTTC	CASRMMWGSNEQFF
TRBD2	TRBV5-6	.	TRBJ2-1	TGTGCCAGCAGTCGGACTAGCGGGAGTCACAATGAGCAGTTCTTC	CASSRTSGSHNEQFF
.	TRBV3-1/TRBV3-2	.	TRBJ1-4	TGTGCCAGCAGCCAAGGGGGGGGGTTTGTACTGTTTTTT	CASSQGGGFVLFF
.	TRBV12-3/TRBV12-4	once	TRBJ1-2	TGTGCCAGCAGTTTCTCGCAGGATGGCTACACCTTC	CASSFSQDGYTF
.	TRBV5-1	.	TRBJ2-7	TGCGCCAGCAGTCATGTAACCGGGACGAATTACGAGCAGTACTTC	CASSHVTGTNYEQYF